This T cell receptor (beta chain) is drawn from a study of Graves' ophthalmopathy and Graves' hyperthyroidism. CDR3 regions of TCR beta were amplified from RNA transcripts. The first round was an RT-PCR with HTBI primers, and the second round was a multiplex PCR. In TCRdb, the multiplex PCR reads were re-called with MiXCR into one record per CDR3 protein. Of about 400,000 distinct CDR3 sequences in the sample, about a sixth were seen once. Study-level points and caveats: Among expanded thyroid clonotypes above 0.001 frequency, most also occurred in blood. Separation of ophthalmopathy from stable hyperthyroidism was achieved by a 13-signature model, at 85% to 90% sensitivity and under 82% specificity.

This clonotype was seen repeatedly, ten times or more. Its antigen is still unknown. Germline V gives CDR1 MNHEY, CDR2 SVGAGI. The CDR3 is made up of 14 amino acids. Trimming shortened V by 1 base and J by 1 base, and 7 bases separated the two germline ends. Sequencing was done on a sample of peripheral blood. The receptor comes from a woman in her late teens or twenties with Graves' ophthalmopathy. This rearrangement joins TRBV6-5 to TRBJ1-1, with D unresolved. This chain's CDR3 is CASSYFGENTEAFF. The CDR3 nucleotides are TGTGCCAGCAGTTACTTTGGCGAGAACACTGAAGCTTTCTTT.